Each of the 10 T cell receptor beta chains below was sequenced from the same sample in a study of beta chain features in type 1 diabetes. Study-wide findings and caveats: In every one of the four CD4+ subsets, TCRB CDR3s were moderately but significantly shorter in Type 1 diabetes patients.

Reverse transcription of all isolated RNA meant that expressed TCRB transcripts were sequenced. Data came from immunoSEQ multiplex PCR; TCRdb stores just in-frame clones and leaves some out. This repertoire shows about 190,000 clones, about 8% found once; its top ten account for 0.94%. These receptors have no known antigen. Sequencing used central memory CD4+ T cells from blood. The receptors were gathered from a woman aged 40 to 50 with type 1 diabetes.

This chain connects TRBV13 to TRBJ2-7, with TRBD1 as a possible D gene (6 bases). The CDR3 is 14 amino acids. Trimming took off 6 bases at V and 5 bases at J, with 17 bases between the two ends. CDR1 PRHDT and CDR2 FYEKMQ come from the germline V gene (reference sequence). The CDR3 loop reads CASRNTGSKNEQYF. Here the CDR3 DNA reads TGTGCCAGCAGGAACACAGGGTCGAAAAACGAGCAGTACTTC.

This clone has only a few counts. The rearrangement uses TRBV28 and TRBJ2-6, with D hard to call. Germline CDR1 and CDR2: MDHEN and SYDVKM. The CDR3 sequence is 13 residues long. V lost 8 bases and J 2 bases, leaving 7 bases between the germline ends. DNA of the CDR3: TGTGCCAGCCGGAGCGCTGGGGCCAACGTCCTGACTTTC. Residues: CASRSAGANVLTF.

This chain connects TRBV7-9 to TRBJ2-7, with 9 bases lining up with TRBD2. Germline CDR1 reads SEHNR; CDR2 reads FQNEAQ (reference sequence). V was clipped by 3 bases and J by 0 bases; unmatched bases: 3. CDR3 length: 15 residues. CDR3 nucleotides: TGTGCCAGCAGCTTTCGAGCGGGAGGCTCCTACGAGCAGTACTTC. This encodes CASSFRAGGSYEQYF.

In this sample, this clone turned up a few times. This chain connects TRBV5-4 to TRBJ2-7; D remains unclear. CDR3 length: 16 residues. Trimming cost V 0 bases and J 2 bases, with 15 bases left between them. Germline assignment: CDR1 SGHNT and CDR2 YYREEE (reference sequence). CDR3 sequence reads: CASSLGGFGSPYEQYF. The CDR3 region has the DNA TGTGCCAGCAGCTTGGGAGGTTTTGGGTCACCCTACGAGCAGTACTTC.

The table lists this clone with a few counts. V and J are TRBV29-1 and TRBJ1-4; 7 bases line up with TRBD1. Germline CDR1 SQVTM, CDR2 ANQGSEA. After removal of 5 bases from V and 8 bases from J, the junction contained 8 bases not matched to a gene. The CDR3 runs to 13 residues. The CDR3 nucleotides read TGCAGCGTTAAACGACAGGGTGGGGAAAAACTGTTTTTT. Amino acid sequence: CSVKRQGGEKLFF.

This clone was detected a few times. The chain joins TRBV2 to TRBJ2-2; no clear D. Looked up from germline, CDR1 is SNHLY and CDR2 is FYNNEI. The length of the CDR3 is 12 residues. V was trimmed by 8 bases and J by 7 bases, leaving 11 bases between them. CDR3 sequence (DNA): TGTGCCAGCGCCTTGTTGAGCGGGGAGCTGTTTTTT. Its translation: CASALLSGELFF. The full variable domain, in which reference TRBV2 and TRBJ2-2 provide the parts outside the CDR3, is EPEVTQTPSHQVTQMGQEVILRCVPISNHLYFYWYRQILGQKVEFLVSFYNNEISEKSEIFDDQFSVERPDGSNFTLKIRSTKLEDSAMYFCASALLSGELFFGEGSRLTVL.

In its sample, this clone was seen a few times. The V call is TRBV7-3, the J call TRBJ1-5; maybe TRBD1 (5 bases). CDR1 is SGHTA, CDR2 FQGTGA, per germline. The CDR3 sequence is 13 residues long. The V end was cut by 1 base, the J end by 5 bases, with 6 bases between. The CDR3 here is CASSLSRDQPQHF. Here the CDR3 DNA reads TGTGCCAGCAGCTTAAGCAGGGATCAGCCCCAGCATTTT.

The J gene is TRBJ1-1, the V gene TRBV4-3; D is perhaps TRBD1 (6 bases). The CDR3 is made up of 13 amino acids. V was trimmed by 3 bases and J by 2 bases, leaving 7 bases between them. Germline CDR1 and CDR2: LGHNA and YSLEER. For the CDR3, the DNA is TGCGCCAGCAGCCAGGACAGAAACACTGAAGCTTTCTTT. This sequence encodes CASSQDRNTEAFF.

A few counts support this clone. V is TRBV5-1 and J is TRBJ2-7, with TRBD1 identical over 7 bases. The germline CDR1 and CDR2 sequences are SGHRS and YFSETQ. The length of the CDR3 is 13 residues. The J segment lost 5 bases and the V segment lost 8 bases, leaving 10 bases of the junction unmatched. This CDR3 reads CASQDRSMDEQYF. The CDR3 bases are TGCGCCAGTCAGGACAGGTCGATGGACGAGCAGTACTTC.

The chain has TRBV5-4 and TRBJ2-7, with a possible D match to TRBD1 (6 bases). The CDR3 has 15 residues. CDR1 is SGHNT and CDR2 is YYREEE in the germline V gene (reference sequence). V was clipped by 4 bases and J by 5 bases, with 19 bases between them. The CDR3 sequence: CASSLRTAQPHEQYF. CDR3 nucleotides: TGTGCCAGCAGCCTGCGGACAGCTCAACCGCACGAGCAGTACTTC.